One and the same sample provided the 32 T cell receptor beta chains below, sequenced in a study of neurological immune-mediated disorders. One entry per CDR3 protein, called by TCRdb with MiXCR from the 5' RACE reads. The profile shows 55,000 to 70,000 distinct CDR3 sequences, 11% of them singletons. Sequenced material: PBMCs. All receptors come from a man aged 55 to 70 in good health.

This clonotype was seen repeatedly, ten times or more. The V and J genes are TRBV20-1 and TRBJ2-2, with D perhaps matching TRBD2 (7 bases). CDR1 and CDR2 from the germline V gene are DFQATT and SNEGSKA (reference sequence). The CDR3 covers 15 residues. Trimming left V 5 bases short and J 0 bases short, with 13 bases between. CDR3 sequence reads: CSAPGAGANTGELFF. CDR3 sequence (DNA): TGCAGTGCTCCGGGGGCGGGAGCGAACACCGGGGAGCTGTTTTTT.

This clonotype was seen repeatedly, ten times or more. This sequence joins TRBV27 and TRBJ1-2; 7 bases match TRBD1. Per germline, CDR1 MNHEY and CDR2 SMNVEV (reference sequence). Unmatched junction bases numbered 14, after V lost 6 bases and J lost 4 bases. This CDR3 region has 16 residues. The CDR3 DNA follows: TGTGCCAGCAGCAGGGGGGGTACGGCGATGGGCTATGGCTACACCTTC. Protein product: CASSRGGTAMGYGYTF.

Many counts were recorded for this clonotype. This chain uses TRBV7-9 with TRBJ2-5; perhaps TRBD1 as D (6 bases). This CDR3 is built from 16 residues. Trimming pared 5 bases from V and 5 bases from J, leaving 21 bases between. Germline V gene lookup returns CDR1 SEHNR and CDR2 FQNEAQ (reference sequence). The CDR3 is CASSLTGQARGETQYF. In DNA form, the CDR3 reads TGTGCCAGCAGCCTCACGGGGCAGGCAAGGGGGGAGACCCAGTACTTC.

Note on this clonotype: Germline and junction disagree at one end, which may indicate a read error. The chain carries TRBV6-5 and TRBJ1-6; D gene unclear. The CDR3 contains 16 residues. Germline V gene data show CDR1 as MNHEY and CDR2 as SVGAGI. CDR3 coding DNA: TGTGCCAGCAATTACGGGAGCGATCTCTATAATTCACCCCTCCACTTT. The encoded protein is CASNYGSDLYNSPLHF.

Many counts were recorded for this clonotype. The genes are TRBV7-2 and TRBJ2-7, with 8 positions matching TRBD2. The V segment lost 5 bases and the J segment 6 bases; nucleotides outside the gene matches: 9. The CDR3 has 14 residues. Germline V lookup: CDR1 SGHTA, CDR2 FQGNSA. This chain's CDR3 is CASSTRGGYIEQYF. Here the CDR3 DNA reads TGTGCCAGCAGCACACGGGGGGGGTATATCGAGCAGTACTTC.

The chain uses TRBV5-1 and TRBJ2-3, with TRBD1 identical over 8 bases. CDR1 and CDR2 (germline): SGHRS, YFSETQ. The J segment lost 0 bases and the V segment lost 2 bases, leaving 8 bases of the junction unmatched. The CDR3 is made up of 17 amino acids. CDR3: CASSLGRQGTSTDTQYF. The DNA for the CDR3 is TGCGCCAGCAGCTTAGGGCGACAGGGGACTAGCACAGATACGCAGTATTTT. Looking up the rest from reference TRBV5-1 and TRBJ2-3 gives the full variable domain: KAGVTQTPRYLIKTRGQQVTLSCSPISGHRSVSWYQQTPGQGLQFLFEYFSETQRNKGNFPGRFSGRQFSNSRSEMNVSTLELGDSALYLCASSLGRQGTSTDTQYFGPGTRLTVL.

This clonotype was counted many times. The V and J genes are TRBV2 and TRBJ2-3; 7 bases are a match to TRBD2. CDR3 size: 13 residues. The V gene end was trimmed by 3 bases and the J gene end by 8 bases; junction bases not matched to a gene: 5. The germline CDR1 and CDR2 sequences are SNHLY and FYNNEI. The CDR3 coding sequence is TGTGCCAGCAGTGATGCAGGCGGGGGTACGCAGTATTTT. Its protein is CASSDAGGGTQYF.

This clonotype appeared a few times. V and J are TRBV7-9 and TRBJ2-3; D is unclear. Trimming took off 1 base at V and 9 bases at J, with 11 bases between the two ends. Germline V gene data show CDR1 as SEHNR and CDR2 as FQNEAQ (reference sequence). The CDR3 is 13 amino acids. CDR3 in DNA: TGTGCCAGCAGCTTAGACACCCAGGAGACGCAGTATTTT. This encodes CASSLDTQETQYF.

This clonotype has ten or more counts. The chain carries TRBV4-3 and TRBJ2-5; 14 bases are a match to TRBD2. The CDR3 runs to 17 residues. CDR1 is LGHNA, CDR2 YSLEER, per germline. V dropped 4 bases and J dropped 4; count of bases not matched to a gene: 8. The CDR3 nucleotides are TGCGCCAGCAGCCGCCGACTAGCGGGGGGGCCATTAGAGACCCAGTACTTC. The encoded protein is CASSRRLAGGPLETQYF.

This clonotype was seen repeatedly, ten times or more. V and J are TRBV10-3 and TRBJ2-7; D may correspond to TRBD1 or TRBD2 (5 bases each). The CDR3 is 16 residues long. The germline gives CDR1 ENHRY, CDR2 SYGVKD. The ends were cut back, 0 bases at V and 3 bases at J, with 15 bases in the middle. This CDR3 is CAISESRGGPSYEQYF. As DNA, the CDR3 is TGTGCCATCAGTGAGTCGCGTGGGGGACCTAGCTACGAGCAGTACTTC.

This clonotype showed up just once. The V gene is TRBV7-9, the J gene TRBJ1-1; D call uncertain. The V end was cut by 5 bases, the J end by 4 bases, with 11 bases between. The CDR3 consists of 13 residues. CDR1 SEHNR and CDR2 FQNEAQ come from the germline V gene (reference sequence). The CDR3 bases are TGTGCCAGCAGCCTAAATTCTGGCACTGAAGCTTTCTTT. It encodes CASSLNSGTEAFF.

This clonotype was seen at least ten times. DNA for the CDR3: TGTGCCAGCAGCCCCTTTGGGCTAGCGGGGACCTACGAGCAGTACTTC. This sequence encodes CASSPFGLAGTYEQYF. The genes are TRBV7-2 and TRBJ2-7, with 9 positions matching TRBD2. Looked up from germline, CDR1 is SGHTA and CDR2 is FQGNSA. V lost 5 bases to trimming and J lost 2 bases; unmatched junction nucleotides: 10. The CDR3 is 16 amino acids.

This clonotype was recorded a few times. The junction differs from germline at one of its ends, possibly a read error. The chain is built from TRBV2 and TRBJ1-5; 9 nucleotides match TRBD1. CDR1 and CDR2 from the germline V gene are SNHLY and FYNNEI. The CDR3 has 13 residues. The CDR3 reads CASGRDRDQTQHF. The CDR3 nucleotides read TGTGCCAGCGGTCGGGACAGGGATCAGACCCAGCATTTT.

This clonotype appeared many times. CDR3 residues: CASRQGLTDTQYF. CDR3 bases: TGTGCCAGCAGACAGGGCCTCACAGATACGCAGTATTTT. This chain joins TRBV6-2 or TRBV6-3 and TRBJ2-3; possibly TRBD1 for D (6 bases). V shed 6 bases and J shed 2 bases, with 9 bases lying between them. Germline values: CDR1 MNHEY, CDR2 SVGEGT. This CDR3 is 13 amino acids long.

The sample holds many counts of this clonotype. The rearrangement joins TRBV20-1 to TRBJ1-1, with D unclear. CDR1 DFQATT and CDR2 SNEGSKA come from the germline V gene (reference sequence). Trimming removed 6 bases at V and 0 bases at J, with 29 bases between. The length of the CDR3 is 19 residues. CDR3 coding DNA: TGCAGTGCCTTCTACGTATCTCCGGGATCTCAGATTTTGAACACTGAAGCTTTCTTT. Its protein product is CSAFYVSPGSQILNTEAFF.

This clonotype was seen repeatedly, ten times or more. J is TRBJ2-2 and V is TRBV7-2; 13 positions match TRBD2. The CDR3 has 17 residues. V dropped 5 bases and J dropped 1; count of bases not matched to a gene: 4. The germline gives CDR1 SGHTA, CDR2 FQGNSA. The CDR3 region has the DNA TGTGCCAGCAGCCGACTAGCGGGGGGACTGAACACCGGGGAGCTGTTTTTT. The encoded protein is CASSRLAGGLNTGELFF.

Many counts were recorded for this clonotype. The chain has TRBV6-5 and TRBJ1-2, with 11 bases identical to TRBD1. V was clipped by 6 bases and J by 2 bases; unmatched bases: 5. Germline CDR1 MNHEY, CDR2 SVGAGI. This CDR3 has 15 amino acids. Here the CDR3 DNA reads TGTGCCAGCAGCCGCGGGACAGGGGGGAACTATGGCTACACCTTC. Protein: CASSRGTGGNYGYTF.

This clonotype has a count of ten or more. The V gene is TRBV20-1, the J gene TRBJ1-2, with 7 bases identical to TRBD1. The CDR3 covers 13 residues. Germline assignment: CDR1 DFQATT and CDR2 SNEGSKA (reference sequence). Unmatched junction bases numbered 5, after V lost 3 bases and J lost 4 bases. CDR3 amino acids: CSASKNRGYGYTF. CDR3 coding DNA: TGCAGTGCTAGTAAGAACAGGGGCTATGGCTACACCTTC.

This clonotype was seen many times. The genes are TRBV28 and TRBJ2-3, with 11 bases lining up with TRBD2. The CDR3 spans 15 residues. Germline assignment: CDR1 MDHEN and CDR2 SYDVKM. The V segment lost 6 bases and the J segment 1 base; nucleotides outside the gene matches: 3. The chain's CDR3 is CASSNSGGGTDTQYF. The CDR3 nucleotides are TGTGCCAGCAGCAATAGCGGGGGGGGCACAGATACGCAGTATTTT.

This clonotype occurred many times. The genes are TRBV29-1 and TRBJ2-5, with 11 bases aligning to TRBD2. Looked up from germline, CDR1 is SQVTM and CDR2 is ANQGSEA. This CDR3 is 18 amino acids long. V trimming: 3 bases; J trimming: 4 bases; junction bases outside the gene matches: 16. The CDR3 DNA is TGCAGCGTTGATTCCCCCCTCCTAGCGGGGGGCCGGGGAGAGACCCAGTACTTC. It specifies CSVDSPLLAGGRGETQYF. The complete variable domain, with remaining parts taken from reference TRBV29-1 and TRBJ2-5, reads SAVISQKPSRDICQRGTSLTIQCQVDSQVTMMFWYRQQPGQSLTLIATANQGSEATYESGFVIDKFPISRPNLTFSTLTVSNMSPEDSSIYLCSVDSPLLAGGRGETQYFGPGTRLLVL.

This clonotype was recorded many times. The rearrangement uses TRBV3-1 and TRBJ1-2; TRBD1 is a possible D gene (6 bases). The CDR3 contains 14 residues. V was cut by 7 bases and J by 6 bases, with 18 bases left in between. Germline lookup yields CDR1 LGHDT and CDR2 YNNKEL (reference sequence). The CDR3 DNA is TGTGCCAGCACCCCCCAGGGGACGGTTGATGGCTACACCTTC. This codes for CASTPQGTVDGYTF. Using reference TRBV3-1 and TRBJ1-2 for the parts outside the CDR3, the full variable domain is DTAVSQTPKYLVTQMGNDKSIKCEQNLGHDTMYWYKQDSKKFLKIMFSYNNKELIINETVPNRFSPKSPDKAHLNLHINSLELGDSAVYFCASTPQGTVDGYTFGSGTRLTVV.

In its sample, this clonotype was seen many times. V is TRBV5-1 and J is TRBJ1-2; 7 bases map to TRBD1. The germline CDR1 and CDR2 sequences are SGHRS and YFSETQ. The CDR3 is 16 amino acids. V was clipped by 3 bases and J by 0 bases; unmatched bases: 8. The CDR3 here is CASSSGSQGANYGYTF. As DNA, the CDR3 is TGCGCCAGCAGCTCCGGAAGTCAGGGGGCTAACTATGGCTACACCTTC. Variable domain in full (rest from reference TRBV5-1 and TRBJ1-2): KAGVTQTPRYLIKTRGQQVTLSCSPISGHRSVSWYQQTPGQGLQFLFEYFSETQRNKGNFPGRFSGRQFSNSRSEMNVSTLELGDSALYLCASSSGSQGANYGYTFGSGTRLTVV.

The chain has TRBV6-5 and TRBJ2-2; D is perhaps TRBD2 (6 bases). Germline CDR1 reads MNHEY; CDR2 reads SVGAGI. The CDR3 totals 13 residues. The V and J ends lost 6 bases and 6 bases respectively, with 11 bases between them. This CDR3 reads CASRKLAPGELFF. The CDR3 DNA is TGTGCCAGCAGAAAACTAGCCCCCGGGGAGCTGTTTTTT.

This clonotype came up many times. The rearrangement links TRBV12-3 or TRBV12-4 to TRBJ1-5, with D tentatively TRBD1 (6 bases). Trimming left V 6 bases short and J 1 base short, with 10 bases between. The CDR3 covers 14 residues. The chain's CDR3 is CASRKDRSNQPQHF. DNA for the CDR3: TGTGCCAGCAGAAAGGACAGAAGCAATCAGCCCCAGCATTTT.

This clonotype has at least ten counts. The chain is built from TRBV20-1 and TRBJ2-4, with D perhaps matching TRBD1 or TRBD2 (5 bases each). Germline CDR1 reads DFQATT; CDR2 reads SNEGSKA (reference sequence). The CDR3 consists of 12 residues. The CDR3 DNA reads as TGCAGCGCCAGGGACGGGAAAAACATTCAGTACTTC. It specifies CSARDGKNIQYF.

This clonotype was seen more than once but under ten times. V usage is TRBV27 and J usage is TRBJ1-2; D uncertain. Germline V gene sequence: CDR1 MNHEY, CDR2 SMNVEV (reference sequence). The CDR3 sequence is 15 residues long. The ends were cut back, 0 bases at V and 4 bases at J, with 12 bases in the middle. This CDR3 reads CASSLSEGGIYGYTF. Written as DNA, the CDR3 is TGTGCCAGCAGTTTATCGGAGGGCGGGATCTATGGCTACACCTTC.

The rearrangement joins TRBV9 to TRBJ2-3, with D uncertain. The germline V gene has CDR1 SGDLS and CDR2 YYNGEE. This CDR3 comprises 16 residues. The V gene lost 3 bases and the J gene lost 3 bases, with 17 bases spanning the gap. The CDR3 spells CASSAGPLPETDTQYF. As DNA, the CDR3 is TGTGCCAGCAGCGCCGGTCCCTTACCCGAAACAGATACGCAGTATTTT.

In its sample, this clonotype was seen many times. V is TRBV5-1 and J is TRBJ1-2; D might be TRBD1 (5 bases). Germline CDR1 reads SGHRS; CDR2 reads YFSETQ. V was shortened by 3 bases and J by 5 bases, with 11 bases between the two germline ends. The CDR3 is 13 amino acids. The CDR3 loop reads CASSSDKGYGYTF. The CDR3 bases are TGCGCCAGCAGCTCGGACAAGGGTTATGGCTACACCTTC.

This clonotype has a handful of counts. The rearrangement joins TRBV7-8 to TRBJ2-7; TRBD2 matches 11 bases. Germline CDR1 reads SGHVS; CDR2 reads FQNEAQ. V lost 3 bases to trimming and J lost 0 bases; unmatched junction nucleotides: 1. The CDR3 runs 15 residues. The CDR3 spells CASSLTSGVSYEQYF. The CDR3 DNA is TGTGCCAGCAGCTTGACTAGCGGGGTCTCCTACGAGCAGTACTTC.

This clonotype was seen repeatedly, ten times or more. J is TRBJ2-5 and V is TRBV7-2, with 11 bases lining up with TRBD2. Germline CDR1 is SGHTA and CDR2 is FQGNSA. CDR3 length equals 16 residues. J was trimmed by 6 bases and V by 5 bases; bases with no gene match: 11. This CDR3 is CASSIGIAGGSKTQYF. DNA for the CDR3: TGTGCCAGCAGCATCGGAATAGCGGGGGGGAGTAAGACCCAGTACTTC.

This clonotype appeared many times. The chain carries TRBV9 and TRBJ2-1; TRBD1 matches 7 bases. The V gene's germline CDR1 is SGDLS and CDR2 YYNGEE. The CDR3 consists of 15 residues. V lost 0 bases, J lost 5 bases, and 5 bases stayed unmatched. The CDR3 sequence is CASSVEGALDNEQFF. The CDR3 coding sequence is TGTGCCAGCAGCGTAGAGGGGGCGCTTGACAATGAGCAGTTCTTC.

This clonotype showed up many times. The rearrangement joins TRBV5-6 to TRBJ2-1; TRBD2 agrees at 7 bases. The CDR3 has 17 amino acids. CDR1 and CDR2 from the germline V gene are SGHDT and YYEEEE. The J segment lost 2 bases and the V segment lost 1 base, leaving 9 bases of the junction unmatched. This CDR3 reads CASSLKGGFVPYNEQFF. CDR3 bases: TGTGCCAGCAGCTTGAAGGGAGGGTTCGTTCCCTACAATGAGCAGTTCTTC.